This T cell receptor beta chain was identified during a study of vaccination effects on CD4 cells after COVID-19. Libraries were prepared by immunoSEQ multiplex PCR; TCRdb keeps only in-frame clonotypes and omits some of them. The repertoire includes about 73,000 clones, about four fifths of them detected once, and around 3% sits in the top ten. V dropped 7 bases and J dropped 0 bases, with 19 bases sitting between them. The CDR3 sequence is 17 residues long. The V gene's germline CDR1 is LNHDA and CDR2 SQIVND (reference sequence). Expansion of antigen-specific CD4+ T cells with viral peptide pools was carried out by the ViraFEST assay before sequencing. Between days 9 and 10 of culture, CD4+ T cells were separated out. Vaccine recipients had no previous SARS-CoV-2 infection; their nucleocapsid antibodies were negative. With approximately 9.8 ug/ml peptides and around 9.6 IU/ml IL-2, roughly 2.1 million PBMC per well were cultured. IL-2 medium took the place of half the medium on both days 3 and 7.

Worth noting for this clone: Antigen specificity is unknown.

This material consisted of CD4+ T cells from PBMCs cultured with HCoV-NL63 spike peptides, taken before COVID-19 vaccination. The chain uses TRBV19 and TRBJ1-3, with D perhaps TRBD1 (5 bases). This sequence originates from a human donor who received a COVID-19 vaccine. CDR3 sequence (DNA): TGTGCCAGTACCTCGGGGGAGGGGTCGAGCTCTGGAAACACCATATATTTT. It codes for CASTSGEGSSSGNTIYF.